The clone carrying this T cell receptor (beta chain) was found many times. This sample is drawn from a study of response to subunit inactivated influenza vaccine. TCRdb fed the RT-PCR reads into MiXCR, producing one record per CDR3 protein. The data show hundreds of thousands of distinct CDR3 sequences, with less than 8% seen just once and 10% to 15% held by the top ten. The CDR3 spans 14 residues. Trimming took off 1 base at V and 5 bases at J, with 6 bases between the two ends. The receptor was isolated from a man between 50 and 75 years old who received an inactivated influenza vaccine. V and J are TRBV12-3 or TRBV12-4 and TRBJ1-6; D unclear. The sample here was PBMCs from blood, taken approximately 25 months after vaccination. Written as DNA, the CDR3 is TGTGCCAGCAGTTTAGGCATAGATAATTCACCCCTCCACTTT. Residues: CASSLGIDNSPLHF.